The next 24 T cell receptor beta chains were all read from a single sample in a study of spatial heterogeneity in lung cancer. Indicated time point: sample taken at primary tumor resection. Whole RNA was taken from tumor, nontumor lung or frozen PBMC; it was then sequenced unsorted. TCRdb reprocessed the 5' RACE reads via MiXCR and lists one record per CDR3 protein. Here the sample spans 30,000 to 45,000 distinct CDR3 sequences, around 5.5% being singletons. The sample in question was PBMCs, obtained at surgery. These receptor sequences come from a female donor with early-stage non-small cell lung cancer.

This clonotype has at least ten counts. The genes are TRBV4-1 and TRBJ2-1; D perhaps matches TRBD1 (7 bases). The V gene's germline CDR1 is MGHRA and CDR2 YSYEKL. The CDR3 covers 17 residues. V was clipped by 1 base and J by 9 bases, with 22 bases between them. The CDR3 coding sequence is TGCGCCAGCAGCCAAGCGGCGGGACAGAGGCCCTTCGGTGAGCAGTTCTTC. Translated: CASSQAAGQRPFGEQFF.

A few counts support this clonotype. The chain carries TRBV6-6 and TRBJ2-3, with 12 bases that match TRBD2. CDR1 and CDR2 from the germline V gene are MNHNY and SVGAGI (reference sequence). V shed 11 bases and J 5 bases; nucleotides not matched to a gene: 5. The CDR3 covers 13 residues. The CDR3 DNA sequence: TGTGCCTCGGAGGGACTAGCGGGAGATACGCAGTATTTT. It translates to CASEGLAGDTQYF.

The sample holds many counts of this clonotype. The genes are TRBV20-1 and TRBJ2-5; unclear D gene. Germline CDR1 and CDR2: DFQATT and SNEGSKA (reference sequence). Trimming took 0 bases from V and 2 from J, leaving 10 bases between them. The CDR3 runs to 14 residues. For the CDR3, the DNA is TGCAGTGCTAGAGATGGTTCAGATCAAGAGACCCAGTACTTC. Amino acids: CSARDGSDQETQYF.

This clonotype was seen a handful of times. The chain couples TRBV5-1 to TRBJ1-1; D is perhaps TRBD1 (6 bases). CDR1 is SGHRS, CDR2 YFSETQ, per germline. Trimming took 3 bases from V and 1 from J, leaving 10 bases between them. This CDR3 contains 14 residues. CDR3 amino acids: CASSSGQSNTEAFF. The CDR3 DNA sequence: TGCGCCAGCAGCTCGGGACAATCGAACACTGAAGCTTTCTTT.

This clonotype has a handful of counts. The chain joins TRBV7-9 to TRBJ2-7, with TRBD1 matching 8 bases. The V segment lost 4 bases and the J segment 5 bases; nucleotides outside the gene matches: 7. The CDR3 has 14 amino acids. The germline gives CDR1 SEHNR, CDR2 FQNEAQ (reference sequence). The CDR3 coding sequence is TGTGCCAGCAGCTCGGACAGGGTCGGACACGAGCAGTACTTC. Residues: CASSSDRVGHEQYF.

This clonotype appeared many times. The chain carries TRBV3-1 and TRBJ2-7; 8 bases match TRBD1. V dropped 1 base and J dropped 1; count of bases not matched to a gene: 0. Germline V gene sequence: CDR1 LGHDT, CDR2 YNNKEL (reference sequence). The CDR3 runs to 14 residues. The CDR3 nucleotides are TGTGCCAGCAGCCAAGGGACAGGGTCCTACGAGCAGTACTTC. Translated: CASSQGTGSYEQYF.

This clonotype was seen repeatedly, ten times or more. The V and J genes are TRBV20-1 and TRBJ2-7, with 9 nucleotides matching TRBD2. Trimming cost V 1 base and J 2 bases; bases outside gene matches: 3. Germline loops: CDR1 DFQATT, CDR2 SNEGSKA (reference sequence). The CDR3 length is 14 residues. The chain's CDR3 is CSARATSGTYEQYF. For the CDR3, the DNA is TGCAGTGCTAGAGCGACTAGCGGTACCTACGAGCAGTACTTC.

In its sample, this clonotype was seen many times. The chain recombines TRBV5-1 with TRBJ1-3; D unresolved. Germline CDR1 SGHRS, CDR2 YFSETQ. Trimming cost V 6 bases and J 0 bases, with 4 bases left between them. The CDR3 totals 12 residues. CDR3 DNA: TGCGCCAGCAAAGGCTCTGGAAACACCATATATTTT. This encodes CASKGSGNTIYF.

This clonotype was seen many times. The chain uses TRBV20-1 and TRBJ1-4, with no clear D. Between the trimmed V and J ends, which lost 5 bases and 2 bases, there was a span of 9 bases. The CDR3 covers 13 residues. Germline V gene data show CDR1 as DFQATT and CDR2 as SNEGSKA (reference sequence). CDR3 region: CSAGLVTNEKLFF. In DNA form, the CDR3 reads TGCAGTGCTGGCCTCGTCACTAATGAAAAACTGTTTTTT.

This clonotype was picked up a small number of times. The chain combines TRBV27 with TRBJ2-1, with 7 positions matching TRBD2. V was clipped by 5 bases and J by 6 bases; unmatched bases: 7. CDR3 length: 14 amino acids. Germline-derived CDR1 and CDR2 are MNHEY and SMNVEV (reference sequence). DNA of the CDR3: TGTGCCAGCAGTCCTATGGGACTAATCAATGAGCAGTTCTTC. As protein: CASSPMGLINEQFF.

This clonotype was observed at least ten times. This chain connects TRBV6-1 to TRBJ2-7; D possibly corresponds to TRBD1 (6 bases). The germline CDR1 and CDR2 sequences are MNHNS and SASEGT. Between the trimmed V and J ends, which lost 5 bases and 9 bases, there was a span of 14 bases. CDR3 length: 12 residues. This CDR3 reads CASSRPQGPQYF. Written as DNA, the CDR3 is TGTGCCAGCAGTAGACCTCAGGGGCCGCAGTACTTC.

This clonotype was detected ten times or more. One end of the junction varies from germline; a read error may be responsible. The chain links TRBV7-8 to TRBJ1-1, with 10 nucleotides matching TRBD1. The CDR3 contains 15 residues. The germline CDR1 and CDR2 sequences are SGHVS and FQNEAQ. The CDR3 region is CVSSGWDRGNTEAFF. CDR3 bases: TGTGTCAGCAGCGGTTGGGACAGGGGGAACACTGAAGCTTTCTTT.

This sequence joins TRBV7-3 and TRBJ2-1; 7 bases line up with TRBD1. Germline V gives CDR1 SGHTA, CDR2 FQGTGA. V lost 5 bases and J lost 7; bases outside the gene matches: 8. This CDR3 has 14 amino acids. DNA of the CDR3: TGTGCCAGCAGCACGGACAGGAATGCAAATGAGCAGTTCTTC. It yields the protein CASSTDRNANEQFF.

Ten or more counts support this clonotype. V is TRBV24-1 and J is TRBJ2-2; D uncertain. V was clipped by 9 bases and J by 4 bases, with 8 bases between them. CDR1 and CDR2 (germline): KGHDR, SFDVKD. The CDR3 runs to 12 residues. The CDR3: CATELATGELFF. For the CDR3, the DNA is TGTGCCACCGAGTTGGCCACCGGGGAGCTGTTTTTT.

This clonotype was seen many times. This chain connects TRBV24-1 to TRBJ2-1; TRBD2 matches at 9 bases. The V gene's germline CDR1 is KGHDR and CDR2 SFDVKD. The CDR3 length is 16 residues. Losses at the gene ends were 3 bases for V and 3 bases for J; bases not matched to a gene: 5. This CDR3 is CATSDLTSGNYNEQFF. The CDR3 coding sequence is TGTGCCACCAGTGATCTGACTAGCGGAAACTACAATGAGCAGTTCTTC.

The gene calls are TRBV6-2 or TRBV6-3 and TRBJ2-3; D is unclear. The CDR3 spans 15 residues. Trimming removed 2 bases from V and 2 bases from J, with 11 bases in between. Germline CDR1 and CDR2: MNHEY and SVGEGT. The CDR3 reads CASSYGQELTDTQYF. The CDR3 DNA is TGTGCCAGCAGTTACGGGCAGGAACTCACAGATACGCAGTATTTT.

This clonotype came up a few times. This sequence joins TRBV6-5 and TRBJ1-3; possibly TRBD1 for D (6 bases). Trimming stripped 2 bases from V and 7 bases from J, with 15 bases between. Germline assignment: CDR1 MNHEY and CDR2 SVGAGI. The CDR3 spans 15 residues. The CDR3 nucleotides are TGTGCCAGCAGTTACAGCTTCTTGGGGGGCAACACCATATATTTT. Translation gives CASSYSFLGGNTIYF.

This clonotype was recorded once. Given a much more abundant clone one base away, this may be a read error. The CDR3: CASRDVNQSQHF. CDR3 nucleotide sequence: TGTGCCAGCAGGGACGTCAATCAGTCCCAGCATTTT. V gene TRBV6-2 or TRBV6-3 combines with J gene TRBJ1-5; D is ambiguous. The CDR3 contains 12 residues. The germline CDR1 and CDR2 sequences are MNHEY and SVGEGT.

This clonotype came up many times. The chain combines TRBV20-1 with TRBJ2-5; D is uncertain. Trimming shortened V by 8 bases and J by 4 bases, and 11 bases separated the two germline ends. Per the germline V gene, CDR1 is DFQATT and CDR2 is SNEGSKA (reference sequence). CDR3 length: 11 amino acids. CDR3 coding DNA: TGCAGTCCCAATTGGGGAGAGACCCAGTACTTC. As protein: CSPNWGETQYF.

This sequence joins TRBV20-1 and TRBJ2-7; TRBD1 matches 11 bases. The V gene end was trimmed by 0 bases and the J gene end by 4 bases; junction bases not matched to a gene: 5. There are 15 residues in the CDR3. CDR1 and CDR2 (germline): DFQATT, SNEGSKA (reference sequence). The CDR3 reads CSARDLGTGGYEQYF. CDR3 nucleotide sequence: TGCAGTGCTAGAGATTTGGGGACAGGGGGATACGAGCAGTACTTC.

This clonotype came up a few times. The V gene is TRBV2, the J gene TRBJ2-5, with D perhaps TRBD2 (6 bases). The V gene lost 8 bases and the J gene lost 5 bases, with 15 bases spanning the gap. Germline V gene data show CDR1 as SNHLY and CDR2 as FYNNEI. The CDR3 has 13 amino acids. CDR3 sequence: CASDAGPMETQYF. The CDR3 nucleotides are TGTGCCAGCGATGCGGGGCCTATGGAGACCCAGTACTTC.

This clonotype appeared once. With a much larger clone just one base away, this may be a read error. The conserved closing phenylalanine or tryptophan is absent in this CDR3, likely reflecting a read error. The chain uses TRBV5-1 and TRBJ2-1; TRBD1 agrees at 9 bases. Losses at the gene ends were 1 base for V and 5 bases for J; bases not matched to a gene: 4. CDR3 size: 15 residues. Looked up from germline, CDR1 is SGHRS and CDR2 is YFSETQ. CDR3 amino acids: CASSLIGTGNNEQFL. The CDR3, as DNA: TGCGCCAGCAGCTTGATAGGGACAGGGAACAATGAGCAGTTCCTC.

There are many counts of this clonotype. The chain carries TRBV7-9 and TRBJ1-3; TRBD1 agrees at 11 bases. CDR3 length: 13 residues. V gave up 5 bases and J gave up 13 bases; unmatched junction bases: 7. CDR1 and CDR2 from the germline V gene are SEHNR and FQNEAQ (reference sequence). This CDR3 is CASSDGQGALIYF. CDR3 DNA sequence: TGTGCCAGCAGCGACGGACAGGGGGCCCTAATATATTTT.

This clonotype has only a few counts. The V and J genes are TRBV4-2 and TRBJ2-2; the match to TRBD2 covers 8 bases. The CDR3 has 17 amino acids. The ends lost 4 bases at V and 4 bases at J; junction bases unmatched: 11. Germline V CDR1 and CDR2: LGHNA, YNFKEQ. DNA of the CDR3: TGTGCCAGCAGCCTTCATCCCCGGGGGGGCAGCACCGGGGAGCTGTTTTTT. It yields the protein CASSLHPRGGSTGELFF.